This TCR beta chain was captured in a study of blood T cell repertoires in COVID-19. The assay was immunoSEQ multiplex PCR, and TCRdb's table has in-frame clones only and misses some. In the table there are tens of thousands of clones, approximately 84% of which are singletons. The CDR3 extends over 15 amino acids. J lost 10 bases, V lost 1 base, and 7 bases had no gene match. CDR1 and CDR2 from the germline V gene are SEHNR and FQNEAQ (reference sequence). The chain is built from TRBV7-9 and TRBJ2-2; 9 bases line up with TRBD2. Material: peripheral blood. The clonotype was recovered from a human donor in a cohort sampled during active COVID-19. The CDR3 region has the DNA TGTGCCAGCAGCTTAGTTGGTAGCGGGGGAGAGGAGCTGTTTTTT. Protein product: CASSLVGSGGEELFF.